This note documents a single T cell receptor (beta chain) sequence. The target antigen is unknown. Treatment meaning: some 20 received Ad26.COV2.S at low or high dose, single or two shots; several received placebo; per-sample allocation not given. Each sample was drawn 63 days after the first injection (of vaccine or placebo). Its platform was an Ad26 vector, and its expressed antigen was Wuhan-strain SARS-CoV-2 spike. This record comes from a study of Ad26.COV2.S vaccination and SARS-CoV-2 variants. Study information: Intramuscular Ad26.COV2.S at 5x10^10 or 1x10^11 viral particles. Study findings and constraints: Spike-specific CD8+ and CD4+ T cell responses reportedly showed substantial breadth after vaccination.

Trimming shortened V by 3 bases and J by 4 bases, and 13 bases separated the two germline ends. Per the germline V gene, CDR1 is SEHNR and CDR2 is FQNEAQ (reference sequence). This CDR3 is 14 amino acids long. The method was immunoSEQ multiplex PCR; TCRdb's version includes in-frame clones alone and lacks a portion of them. The sample lists around 400,000 clones; around nine tenths were seen once. This material consisted of peripheral blood, taken in a trial of Ad26.COV2.S vaccine versus placebo. The source is a person between 18 and 59 years old who received the Ad26.COV2.S COVID-19 vaccine or a placebo. This chain uses TRBV7-9 with TRBJ2-7; no firm D call. CDR3 sequence reads: CASSFGGSRYEQYF. CDR3 coding DNA: TGTGCCAGCAGCTTCGGTGGCAGCCGATACGAGCAGTACTTC.